The 8 T cell receptor beta chains reported below all come from one sample, sequenced in a study of blood T cell repertoires in COVID-19 (dated by TCRdb to the early 2020s). Receptor amplification or capture employed the immunoSEQ multiplex PCR assay. TCRdb stores this immuneACCESS table with in-frame sequences only. Part of the clones is absent; in the studies checked, under half of the shortfall reflects unresolved V genes, and no reason is known for the rest. The sample table contains hundreds of thousands of clones; only one count was recorded for about 88% of them. The ten largest clones add up to about 0.91% of the sample. The sequenced sample consisted of peripheral blood. The receptors stem from a young man with COVID-19, enrolled during active disease.

The chain employs TRBV5-5 and TRBJ2-2, with 8 bases that match TRBD1. CDR3 length equals 14 residues. Germline V gene lookup returns CDR1 SGHKS and CDR2 YYEKEE (reference sequence). After removal of 4 bases from V and 5 bases from J, the junction contained 4 bases not matched to a gene. CDR3 sequence (DNA): TGTGCCAGCAGCCTGGACAGGGCGACCGGGGAGCTGTTTTTT. Translating it yields CASSLDRATGELFF.

The CDR3 DNA is TGTGCCACCAGCGGCCCCCAGGGGACGAGGGACGAGCAGTACTTC. Its protein is CATSGPQGTRDEQYF. V and J are TRBV24-1 and TRBJ2-7, with TRBD1 as a possible D gene (6 bases). This CDR3 has 15 amino acids. Trimming pared 7 bases from V and 5 bases from J, leaving 20 bases between. The V gene's germline CDR1 is KGHDR and CDR2 SFDVKD.

The chain is built from TRBV6-5 and TRBJ2-7; D call uncertain. This CDR3 is built from 16 residues. The germline V gene encodes CDR1 MNHEY and CDR2 SVGAGI. Trimming took off 0 bases at V and 0 bases at J, with 12 bases between the two ends. CDR3 coding DNA: TGTGCCAGCAGTTACTCGGTGGCAGGTAGCTCCTACGAGCAGTACTTC. Protein: CASSYSVAGSSYEQYF.

CDR3 sequence: CASSLGLREVFKETQYF. In DNA form, the CDR3 reads TGTGCCAGCAGCTTAGGGTTGCGGGAGGTTTTTAAAGAGACCCAGTACTTC. The chain has TRBV11-2 and TRBJ2-5; TRBD2 matches 8 bases. After removal of 1 base from V and 3 bases from J, the junction contained 10 bases not matched to a gene. The CDR3 spans 17 residues. CDR1 SGHAT and CDR2 FQNNGV come from the germline V gene.

This clone has more than one count but fewer than ten. This may stem from a read error, because a much larger clone lies one nucleotide away. The V and J genes are TRBV2 and TRBJ2-7, with D perhaps matching TRBD1 (5 bases). Germline V lookup: CDR1 SNHLY, CDR2 FYNNEI. Trimming took 2 bases from V and 3 from J, leaving 5 bases between them. The CDR3 runs to 12 residues. The CDR3 reads CASSEQGYEQYF. The CDR3 DNA reads as TGTGCCAGCAGTGAACAGGGCTACGAGCAGTACTTC.

CDR3 nucleotides: TGTGCCACCAGTGATGGGGGGGGAGCCCAAGAGACCCAGTACTTC. Its protein product is CATSDGGGAQETQYF. V is TRBV24-1 and J is TRBJ2-5; TRBD2 aligns across 7 bases. After removal of 3 bases from V and 1 base from J, the junction contained 4 bases not matched to a gene. From germline, CDR1 is KGHDR and CDR2 SFDVKD. The CDR3 length is 15 residues.

The genes are TRBV21-1 and TRBJ2-1; the table's TRBD2 call for D was not verified on the DNA. TRBV21-1 is flagged as a pseudogene. The CDR3 is 17 residues long. The CDR3 DNA is TGTGCCAGCAGATATCCGGAGGACCCGATCTCCTACAATGAGCAGTTCTTC. Translation: CASRYPEDPISYNEQFF.

The chain is built from TRBV19 and TRBJ2-3; TRBD2 matches 11 bases. This CDR3 is 15 amino acids long. The V gene's germline CDR1 is LNHDA and CDR2 SQIVND (reference sequence). Trimming removed 7 bases from V and 7 bases from J; junction bases left unmatched: 10. The CDR3 DNA reads as TGTGCCAGTAAACTTAGCGGGGGGGCTTGGTATACGCAGTATTTT. Protein: CASKLSGGAWYTQYF.